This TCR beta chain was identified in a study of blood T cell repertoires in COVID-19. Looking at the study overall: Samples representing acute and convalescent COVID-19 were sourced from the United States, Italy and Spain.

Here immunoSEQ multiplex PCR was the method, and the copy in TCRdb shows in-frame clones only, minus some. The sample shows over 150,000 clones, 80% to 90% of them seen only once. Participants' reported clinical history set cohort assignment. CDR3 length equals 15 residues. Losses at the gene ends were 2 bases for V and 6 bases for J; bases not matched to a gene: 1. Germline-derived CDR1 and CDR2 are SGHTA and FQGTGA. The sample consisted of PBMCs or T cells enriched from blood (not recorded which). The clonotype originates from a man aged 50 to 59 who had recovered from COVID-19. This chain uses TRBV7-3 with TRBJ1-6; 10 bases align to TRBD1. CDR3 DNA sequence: TGTGCCAGCAGCTTAGGGGACAGGGGTAATTCACCCCTCCACTTT. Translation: CASSLGDRGNSPLHF.